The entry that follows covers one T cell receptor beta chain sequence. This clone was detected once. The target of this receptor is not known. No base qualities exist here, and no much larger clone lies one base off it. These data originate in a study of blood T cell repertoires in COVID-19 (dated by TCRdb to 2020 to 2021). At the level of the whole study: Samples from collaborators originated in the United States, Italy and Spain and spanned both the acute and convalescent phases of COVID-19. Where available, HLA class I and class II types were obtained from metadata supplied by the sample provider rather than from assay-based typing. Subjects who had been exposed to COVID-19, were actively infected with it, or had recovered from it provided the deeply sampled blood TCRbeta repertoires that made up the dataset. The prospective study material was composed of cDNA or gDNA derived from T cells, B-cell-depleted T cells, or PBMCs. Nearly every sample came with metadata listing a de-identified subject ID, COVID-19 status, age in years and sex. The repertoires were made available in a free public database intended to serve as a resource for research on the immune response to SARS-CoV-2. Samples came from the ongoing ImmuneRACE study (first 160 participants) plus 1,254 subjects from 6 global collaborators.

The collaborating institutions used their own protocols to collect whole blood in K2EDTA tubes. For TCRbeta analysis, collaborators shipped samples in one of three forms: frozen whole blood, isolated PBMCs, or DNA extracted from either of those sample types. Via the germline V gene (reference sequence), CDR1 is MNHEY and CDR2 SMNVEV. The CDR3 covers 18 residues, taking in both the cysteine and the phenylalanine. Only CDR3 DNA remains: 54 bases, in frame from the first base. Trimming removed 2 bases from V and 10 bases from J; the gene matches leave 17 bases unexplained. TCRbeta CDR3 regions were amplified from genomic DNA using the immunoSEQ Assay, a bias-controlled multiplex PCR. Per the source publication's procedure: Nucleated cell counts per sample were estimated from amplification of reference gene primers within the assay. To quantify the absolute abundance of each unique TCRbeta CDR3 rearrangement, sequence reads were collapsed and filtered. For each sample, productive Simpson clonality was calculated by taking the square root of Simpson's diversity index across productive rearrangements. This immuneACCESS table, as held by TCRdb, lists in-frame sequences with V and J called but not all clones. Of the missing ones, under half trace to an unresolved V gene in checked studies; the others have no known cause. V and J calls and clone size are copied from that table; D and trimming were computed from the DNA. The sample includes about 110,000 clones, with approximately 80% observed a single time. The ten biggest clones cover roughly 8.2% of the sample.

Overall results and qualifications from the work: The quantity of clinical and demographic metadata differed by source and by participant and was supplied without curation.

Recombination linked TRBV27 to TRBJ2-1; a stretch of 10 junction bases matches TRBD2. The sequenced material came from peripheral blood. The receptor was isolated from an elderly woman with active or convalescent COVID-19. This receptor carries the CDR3 CASSLEYPAASGSNEQFF. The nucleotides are TGTGCCAGCAGTTTAGAATACCCCGCCGCTAGCGGGAGCAACGAGCAGTTCTTC.